The T cell receptor (beta chain) described here comes from a study of T cell changes during pregnancy in multiple sclerosis. Trimming cost V 4 bases and J 9 bases; bases outside gene matches: 7. Germline CDR1 and CDR2: SGHDN and FVKESK. This CDR3 is 14 amino acids long. Some clones are missing from TCRdb's copy, which holds only in-frame ones; the method was immunoSEQ multiplex PCR. The sample has under 45,000 clones, 85% to 95% seen once; the top ten hold 6.5% to 9%. The genes are TRBV14 and TRBJ2-1; 9 nucleotides match TRBD2. Sequenced material: CD8+ T cells from peripheral blood mononuclear cells, taken in the third trimester of pregnancy. This receptor was identified in a female donor with multiple sclerosis, enrolled in a pregnancy study. CDR3 protein: CASSLAGGPGEQFF. CDR3 bases: TGTGCCAGCAGCCTGGCGGGAGGGCCCGGTGAGCAGTTCTTC.